This passage covers 25 T cell receptor beta chains from one sample sequenced in a study of OX40 agonist ivuxolimab in advanced cancers. This table comes from immunoSEQ multiplex PCR, and its TCRdb copy is limited to in-frame clones, with some not included. The data show roughly 70,000 clones, 86% seen once. The source was CD4+ or CD8+ T cells sorted from blood, collected in a trial of the OX40 agonist ivuxolimab. These receptors were collected from an adult with an advanced solid tumor such as melanoma, head and neck, liver or kidney cancer.

The chain employs TRBV5-1 and TRBJ1-6; tentatively, D is TRBD1 (6 bases). The V end was cut by 4 bases, the J end by 7 bases, with 12 bases between. Germline CDR1 SGHRS, CDR2 YFSETQ. The CDR3 totals 14 residues. DNA for the CDR3: TGCGCCAGCAGCCTTCGACAGGCCAATTCACCCCTCCACTTT. It yields the protein CASSLRQANSPLHF.

The gene calls are TRBV5-1 and TRBJ1-1; 12 positions agree with TRBD1. The CDR3 sequence is 14 residues long. In germline, CDR1 is SGHRS, CDR2 YFSETQ. V was clipped by 4 bases and J by 4 bases; unmatched bases: 2. The DNA for the CDR3 is TGCGCCAGCAGCAGGGGACAGGGGGCCACTGAAGCTTTCTTT. Translated, it gives CASSRGQGATEAFF.

This rearrangement joins TRBV7-2 to TRBJ1-1, with 11 nucleotides matching TRBD1. Looked up from germline, CDR1 is SGHTA and CDR2 is FQGNSA. V gave up 4 bases and J gave up 0 bases; unmatched junction bases: 1. The CDR3 totals 15 residues. The CDR3 region has the DNA TGTGCCAGCAGCTCGGGACAGGGGGTGAACACTGAAGCTTTCTTT. This sequence encodes CASSSGQGVNTEAFF.

In its sample, this clone was seen a few times. The chain's CDR3 is CASSPSGGRQETQYF. CDR3 DNA: TGCGCCAGCAGCCCTAGCGGGGGGAGGCAAGAGACCCAGTACTTC. The V call is TRBV5-1, the J call TRBJ2-5; 11 bases are a match to TRBD2. Germline V gene lookup returns CDR1 SGHRS and CDR2 YFSETQ. The CDR3 length is 15 residues. J gave up 2 bases and V 4 bases, and 4 bases lay outside the gene matches.

The genes are TRBV5-6 and TRBJ1-3; a possible D gene is TRBD1 (5 bases). V was clipped by 3 bases and J by 4 bases, with 11 bases between them. This CDR3 spans 14 amino acids. Germline lookup yields CDR1 SGHDT and CDR2 YYEEEE. In nucleotides, the CDR3 is TGTGCCAGCAGCTCTGGGTGGGGCGGAAACACCATATATTTT. It is translated as CASSSGWGGNTIYF.

This chain connects TRBV7-2 to TRBJ1-6; no firm D call. CDR3 length: 14 residues. Germline CDR1 and CDR2: SGHTA and FQGNSA. V was cut by 1 base and J by 12 bases, with 13 bases left in between. CDR3 region: CASSLVVRVEPLHF. The CDR3 coding sequence is TGTGCCAGCAGCTTAGTAGTCCGGGTAGAACCCCTCCACTTT.

The genes are TRBV4-3 and TRBJ1-6; 7 nucleotides align to TRBD1. CDR1 is LGHNA and CDR2 is YSLEER in the germline V gene. The V segment lost 3 bases and the J segment 2 bases; nucleotides outside the gene matches: 7. The CDR3 is 17 residues long. CDR3: CASSQDRYRAYNSPLHF. CDR3 in DNA: TGCGCCAGCAGCCAGGACAGGTACAGGGCCTATAATTCACCCCTCCACTTT.

The chain uses TRBV9 and TRBJ2-4; maybe TRBD1 (5 bases). Germline V gene sequence: CDR1 SGDLS, CDR2 YYNGEE. With 4 bases removed from V and 0 bases from J, the gap between germline ends came to 8 bases. The CDR3 spans 14 residues. Written as DNA, the CDR3 is TGTGCCAGCAGCCTAGGGGTAGCCAAAAACATTCAGTACTTC. Its translation is CASSLGVAKNIQYF.

The V and J genes are TRBV7-6 and TRBJ1-1; the D gene is possibly TRBD1 (5 bases). The CDR3 spans 14 residues. Trimming stripped 2 bases from V and 4 bases from J, with 11 bases between. Germline V gene lookup returns CDR1 SGHVS and CDR2 FNYEAQ. CDR3 residues: CASSLSRAATEAFF. The CDR3, as DNA: TGTGCCAGCAGCTTAAGCAGGGCGGCCACTGAAGCTTTCTTT.

This clone was seen once. This chain uses TRBV7-8 with TRBJ2-7; TRBD1 agrees at 7 bases. Germline assignment: CDR1 SGHVS and CDR2 FQNEAQ. V lost 5 bases to trimming and J lost 12 bases; unmatched junction nucleotides: 7. The CDR3 extends over 11 amino acids. The CDR3 nucleotides read TGTGCCAGCAGCCCTACAGGGGTTTGGTACTTC. Protein sequence: CASSPTGVWYF.

The rearrangement links TRBV15 to TRBJ1-2, with TRBD1 identical over 10 bases. CDR1 and CDR2 (germline): LNHNV, YYDKDF (reference sequence). The CDR3 runs 13 residues. Trimming at V came to 10 bases and at J to 2 bases, leaving 4 bases not matched to a gene. The DNA of the CDR3 is TGTGCCAGTGGGACAGGGGACAACTATGGCTACACCTTC. Protein product: CASGTGDNYGYTF.

The chain combines TRBV30 with TRBJ2-3; D uncertain. With 0 bases removed from V and 2 bases from J, the gap between germline ends came to 12 bases. Per germline, CDR1 GTSNPN and CDR2 SVGIG (reference sequence). The CDR3 spans 15 residues. The CDR3 region is CAWSVDTLSTDTQYF. For the CDR3, the DNA is TGTGCCTGGAGTGTTGACACCCTCTCCACAGATACGCAGTATTTT.

The V gene is TRBV29-1, the J gene TRBJ2-3; 9 bases fit TRBD1. This CDR3 has 14 residues. CDR1 is SQVTM, CDR2 ANQGSEA, per germline. Trimming at V came to 4 bases and at J to 0 bases, leaving 2 bases not matched to a gene. CDR3 protein: CSVGTGASTDTQYF. The DNA for the CDR3 is TGCAGCGTTGGGACAGGGGCGAGCACAGATACGCAGTATTTT.

The chain carries TRBV4-2 and TRBJ1-2; 7 nucleotides match TRBD1. Germline CDR1 LGHNA, CDR2 YNFKEQ. Unmatched junction bases numbered 6, after V lost 1 base and J lost 4 bases. The CDR3 totals 15 residues. The CDR3 spells CASSQGSGGSYGYTF. The DNA for the CDR3 is TGTGCCAGCAGCCAAGGGTCAGGGGGGAGCTATGGCTACACCTTC.

The chain combines TRBV4-1 with TRBJ2-4; 10 nucleotides line up with TRBD2. From germline, CDR1 is MGHRA and CDR2 YSYEKL. The CDR3 runs to 20 residues. After removal of 0 bases from V and 0 bases from J, the junction contained 11 bases not matched to a gene. CDR3 DNA: TGCGCCAGCAGCCAAGAAGGTCCAGCGGGGGGGAACCTAGCCAAAAACATTCAGTACTTC. Translated, it gives CASSQEGPAGGNLAKNIQYF.

The gene calls are TRBV18 and TRBJ2-2; 9 bases fit TRBD2. J gave up 6 bases and V 4 bases, and 9 bases lay outside the gene matches. The CDR3 sequence is 16 residues long. CDR1 is KGHSH and CDR2 is LQKENI in the germline V gene. The CDR3 here is CASSRGTSWGPGELFF. For the CDR3, the DNA is TGTGCCAGCTCACGAGGGACTAGCTGGGGTCCCGGGGAGCTGTTTTTT.

The chain is built from TRBV2 and TRBJ1-2; a weak D match, TRBD1 (5 bases). In germline, CDR1 is SNHLY, CDR2 FYNNEI. Trimming removed 0 bases from V and 8 bases from J, with 10 bases in between. The CDR3 loop spans 13 amino acids. In nucleotides, the CDR3 is TGTGCCAGCAGTGAAGCAAGCGACAGAGGCTACACCTTC. It is translated as CASSEASDRGYTF. The full variable domain, its missing parts supplied by reference TRBV2 and TRBJ1-2, is EPEVTQTPSHQVTQMGQEVILRCVPISNHLYFYWYRQILGQKVEFLVSFYNNEISEKSEIFDDQFSVERPDGSNFTLKIRSTKLEDSAMYFCASSEASDRGYTFGSGTRLTVV.

The chain links TRBV7-3 to TRBJ2-3; TRBD2 matches 7 bases. This CDR3 region has 13 residues. CDR1 SGHTA and CDR2 FQGTGA come from the germline V gene. V gave up 4 bases and J gave up 6 bases; unmatched junction bases: 4. The CDR3 nucleotides are TGTGCCAGCAGCTGGACTAGGGTGGATACGCAGTATTTT. Its translation: CASSWTRVDTQYF.

V gene TRBV18 combines with J gene TRBJ2-1, with D possibly being TRBD1 (5 bases). CDR3 length: 16 amino acids. V was pared by 3 bases and J by 6 bases, with 18 bases between. Per the germline V gene, CDR1 is KGHSH and CDR2 is LQKENI. CDR3 nucleotides: TGTGCCAGCTCACCCCTAGGGGCTCCCCTCGGCAATGAGCAGTTCTTC. Encoded protein: CASSPLGAPLGNEQFF.

The rearrangement joins TRBV9 to TRBJ2-6; no clear D gene. The V gene lost 4 bases and the J gene lost 0 bases, with 11 bases spanning the gap. CDR1 is SGDLS, CDR2 YYNGEE, per germline. The CDR3 is made up of 16 amino acids. Here the CDR3 DNA reads TGTGCCAGCAGCCAAATCACAATCTCTGGGGCCAACGTCCTGACTTTC. It yields the protein CASSQITISGANVLTF.

This clone was counted a single time. The rearrangement uses TRBV5-1 and TRBJ2-1; the D is unclear. The germline CDR1 and CDR2 sequences are SGHRS and YFSETQ. The ends were cut back, 2 bases at V and 8 bases at J, with 14 bases in the middle. The CDR3 contains 14 residues. As DNA, the CDR3 is TGCGCCAGCAGCTTCTCCTCCTCCGGCGATGAGCAGTTCTTC. It translates to CASSFSSSGDEQFF.

This clone was seen a single time. This CDR3 reads CASSFSPGSIMNTEAFF. CDR3 in DNA: TGTGCCAGCAGTTTTTCGCCAGGGAGCATCATGAACACTGAAGCTTTCTTT. The chain combines TRBV27 with TRBJ1-1, with D perhaps TRBD1 (5 bases). CDR1 and CDR2 (germline): MNHEY, SMNVEV (reference sequence). This CDR3 contains 17 residues. Trimming took off 3 bases at V and 0 bases at J, with 17 bases between the two ends.

The chain joins TRBV5-1 to TRBJ2-6; a weak D match, TRBD2 (6 bases). Germline V CDR1 and CDR2: SGHRS, YFSETQ. Trimming cost V 4 bases and J 0 bases, with 8 bases left between them. The CDR3 length is 15 residues. Here the CDR3 reads CASSRDSSGANVLTF. DNA of the CDR3: TGCGCCAGCAGCAGGGACTCCTCTGGGGCCAACGTCCTGACTTTC.

The V and J genes are TRBV6-4 and TRBJ2-3, with D perhaps matching TRBD1 (6 bases). The CDR3 consists of 14 residues. V lost 5 bases to trimming and J lost 2 bases, with 11 bases between them. CDR1 and CDR2 from the germline V gene are MRHNA and SNTAGT. The CDR3 DNA sequence: TGTGCCAGCAGTAAGGACAGCCCCACAGATACGCAGTATTTT. Amino acid sequence: CASSKDSPTDTQYF.

The rearrangement joins TRBV4-3 to TRBJ2-5; D assignment may be TRBD1 or TRBD2 (5 bases each). Germline loops: CDR1 LGHNA, CDR2 YSLEER. V lost 0 bases and J lost 2, with 10 bases in between. The CDR3 extends over 15 amino acids. The CDR3, as DNA: TGCGCCAGCAGCCAAGATTCGGGGCCTCAAGAGACCCAGTACTTC. It translates to CASSQDSGPQETQYF.